These 26 T cell receptor beta chains were sequenced from one sample in a study of chemoradiotherapy in HPV16-positive cancers (dated by TCRdb to 2022 to 2024). Library generation was performed with the immunoSEQ multiplex PCR assay. TCRdb holds this immuneACCESS table with in-frame rearrangements only. Some clones are missing; in checked studies, unresolved V genes explain under half, and the rest has no known cause. The table for this sample lists 30,000 to 40,000 clones; around 77% of them were counted only once. Jointly, the top ten make up 3% to 4% of the sample. Sequences were derived from blood, sampled from a patient who underwent chemoradiotherapy. These receptor sequences come from a human donor with HPV-associated anogenital cancer.

The chain employs TRBV12-5 and TRBJ2-5; D might be TRBD2 (5 bases). V dropped 6 bases and J dropped 5 bases, with 19 bases sitting between them. The CDR3 has 15 amino acids. CDR1 LGHNT and CDR2 FRNRAP come from the germline V gene. Here the CDR3 reads CASGEALGMAETQYF. The CDR3 DNA reads TGTGCTAGTGGGGAGGCGTTGGGGATGGCGGAGACCCAGTACTTC. Full variable domain (rest looked up from reference TRBV12-5 and TRBJ2-5): DARVTQTPRHKVTEMGQEVTMRCQPILGHNTVFWYRQTMMQGLELLAYFRNRAPLDDSGMPKDRFSAEMPDATLATLKIQPSEPRDSAVYFCASGEALGMAETQYFGPGTRLLVL.

In its sample, this clone was seen a few times. This rearrangement joins TRBV6-6 to TRBJ2-4, with 10 bases lining up with TRBD2. The CDR3 spans 14 residues. With V trimmed by 6 bases and J by 6 bases, 5 bases remained unmatched. The germline V gene encodes CDR1 MNHNY and CDR2 SVGAGI (reference sequence). The DNA of the CDR3 is TGTGCCAGCAGCCCTGAGCGGGGGGGAAACATTCAGTACTTC. Residues: CASSPERGGNIQYF.

This clone was found a few times. V and J are TRBV11-2 and TRBJ1-1; no clear D gene. Per germline, CDR1 SGHAT and CDR2 FQNNGV. CDR3 length: 13 residues. The ends were cut back, 3 bases at V and 5 bases at J, with 10 bases in the middle. This CDR3 is CASSFMGRTEAFF. In DNA, the CDR3 is TGTGCCAGCAGCTTTATGGGAAGAACTGAAGCTTTCTTT.

The gene calls are TRBV7-9 and TRBJ1-4; D not certain. The CDR3 contains 13 residues. Germline lookup yields CDR1 SEHNR and CDR2 FQNEAQ (reference sequence). Trimming removed 2 bases at V and 8 bases at J, with 9 bases between. The CDR3 coding sequence is TGTGCCAGCAGCTTAAGAGGGAGAGAAAAACTGTTTTTT. It encodes CASSLRGREKLFF.

The chain joins TRBV29-1 to TRBJ2-3; D is possibly TRBD2 (6 bases). With 5 bases removed from V and 0 bases from J, the gap between germline ends came to 15 bases. The CDR3 is made up of 15 amino acids. Germline V lookup: CDR1 SQVTM, CDR2 ANQGSEA. The CDR3 sequence: CSVSTSSASTDTQYF. The CDR3, as DNA: TGCAGCGTTTCTACTAGCTCCGCTAGCACAGATACGCAGTATTTT.

The V call is TRBV6-1, the J call TRBJ1-6; TRBD1 agrees at 9 bases. Per the germline V gene, CDR1 is MNHNS and CDR2 is SASEGT. V was clipped by 1 base and J by 9 bases; unmatched bases: 4. The CDR3 sequence is 15 residues long. The CDR3 is CASSEVGQGSSPLHF. The CDR3 DNA reads as TGTGCCAGCAGTGAAGTGGGACAGGGTAGTTCACCCCTCCACTTT.

The table lists this clone with a few counts. The J gene is TRBJ1-2, the V gene TRBV11-2, with unresolved D. CDR3 length: 12 residues. The V end lost 3 bases, the J end lost 4 bases, and 6 bases lay between the germline ends. The germline gives CDR1 SGHAT, CDR2 FQNNGV. This chain's CDR3 is CASSFDGYGYTF. The CDR3 DNA reads TGTGCCAGCAGCTTTGACGGCTATGGCTACACCTTC.

The chain combines TRBV5-4 with TRBJ2-2; no clear D. V lost 0 bases, J lost 4 bases, and 7 bases lay in between. The CDR3 has 14 amino acids. Germline V gene lookup returns CDR1 SGHNT and CDR2 YYREEE (reference sequence). CDR3 in amino acids: CASSLVHGTGELFF. CDR3 DNA sequence: TGTGCCAGCAGCTTGGTCCATGGCACCGGGGAGCTGTTTTTT. The complete variable domain, with remaining parts taken from reference TRBV5-4 and TRBJ2-2, reads ETGVTQSPTHLIKTRGQQVTLRCSSQSGHNTVSWYQQALGQGPQFIFQYYREEENGRGNFPPRFSGLQFPNYSSELNVNALELDDSALYLCASSLVHGTGELFFGEGSRLTVL.

The V call is TRBV7-9, the J call TRBJ1-2; D is perhaps TRBD1 (5 bases). Germline V gene sequence: CDR1 SEHNR, CDR2 FQNEAQ (reference sequence). V was clipped by 4 bases and J by 4 bases, with 16 bases between them. The CDR3 has 15 residues. The CDR3 nucleotides are TGTGCCAGCAGCTCCAATACCGACAGTTCCTATGGCTACACCTTC. Translated, it gives CASSSNTDSSYGYTF.

The V call is TRBV19, the J call TRBJ1-1, with 11 bases identical to TRBD1. This CDR3 region has 15 residues. With 5 bases clipped from V and 5 bases from J, the junction kept 7 bases outside the gene matches. From germline, CDR1 is LNHDA and CDR2 SQIVND (reference sequence). CDR3 protein: CASSAGTGGATEAFF. DNA of the CDR3: TGTGCCAGTAGTGCGGGGACAGGGGGAGCAACTGAAGCTTTCTTT. The variable domain in full, completed from reference TRBV19 and TRBJ1-1, reads DGGITQSPKYLFRKEGQNVTLSCEQNLNHDAMYWYRQDPGQGLRLIYYSQIVNDFQKGDIAEGYSVSREKKESFPLTVTSAQKNPTAFYLCASSAGTGGATEAFFGQGTRLTVV.

Here the CDR3 reads CASSLHGGEETQYF. DNA for the CDR3: TGCGCCAGCAGCTTGCACGGGGGGGAAGAGACCCAGTACTTC. This chain links TRBV5-1 with TRBJ2-5; TRBD2 agrees at 8 bases. CDR1 and CDR2 from the germline V gene are SGHRS and YFSETQ. This CDR3 region has 14 residues. With V trimmed by 1 base and J by 3 bases, 2 bases remained unmatched.

For the CDR3, the DNA is TGTGCCAGCAGCTGGCGTCGAAATCTTGACAGACAAGAGACCCAGTACTTC. It translates to CASSWRRNLDRQETQYF. The chain has TRBV7-2 and TRBJ2-5; D is perhaps TRBD1 (5 bases). Germline V gene sequence: CDR1 SGHTA, CDR2 FQGNSA. Between the trimmed V and J ends, which lost 4 bases and 2 bases, there was a span of 20 bases. The CDR3 has 17 residues.

The V call is TRBV20-1, the J call TRBJ1-5; D is possibly TRBD1 (5 bases). The CDR3 covers 11 residues. Germline loops: CDR1 DFQATT, CDR2 SNEGSKA (reference sequence). Trimming took 6 bases from V and 7 from J, leaving 10 bases between them. CDR3: CSALRDQPQHF. The DNA of the CDR3 is TGCAGTGCCCTACGGGACCAGCCCCAGCATTTT.

The chain uses TRBV6-6 and TRBJ2-2, with D perhaps matching TRBD2 (7 bases). In germline, CDR1 is MNHNY, CDR2 SVGAGI (reference sequence). V lost 5 bases, J lost 7 bases, and 20 bases lay in between. The CDR3 is 16 amino acids. CDR3 coding DNA: TGTGCCAGCAGTCGGCAGAGGGGGAGGGTGATCGGGGAGCTGTTTTTT. Residues: CASSRQRGRVIGELFF.

CDR3 region: CGGGLQGPTGELFF. CDR3 sequence (DNA): TGCGGCGGGGGGCTCCAGGGGCCCACCGGGGAGCTGTTTTTT. The rearrangement uses TRBV29-1 and TRBJ2-2; 8 bases are a match to TRBD2. Germline assignment: CDR1 SQVTM and CDR2 ANQGSEA. The CDR3 has 14 amino acids.

This sequence joins TRBV7-9 and TRBJ2-2; a weak D match, TRBD2 (6 bases). Germline CDR1 SEHNR, CDR2 FQNEAQ (reference sequence). The CDR3 runs 14 residues. Trimming cost V 7 bases and J 0 bases, with 9 bases left between them. CDR3 in amino acids: CASNRLANTGELFF. CDR3 sequence (DNA): TGTGCCAGCAACCGACTAGCGAACACCGGGGAGCTGTTTTTT. Full variable domain (missing parts from reference TRBV7-9 and TRBJ2-2): DTGVSQNPRHKITKRGQNVTFRCDPISEHNRLYWYRQTLGQGPEFLTYFQNEAQLEKSRLLSDRFSAERPKGSFSTLEIQRTEQGDSAMYLCASNRLANTGELFFGEGSRLTVL.

The rearrangement uses TRBV5-6 and TRBJ2-1; D is possibly TRBD1 (6 bases). This CDR3 is 15 amino acids long. Trimming shortened V by 0 bases and J by 5 bases, and 12 bases separated the two germline ends. Germline assignment: CDR1 SGHDT and CDR2 YYEEEE. CDR3 residues: CASSLGARTDNEQFF. The CDR3 bases are TGTGCCAGCAGCTTGGGTGCCAGGACAGACAATGAGCAGTTCTTC. The full variable domain, its missing parts supplied by reference TRBV5-6 and TRBJ2-1, is DAGVTQSPTHLIKTRGQQVTLRCSPKSGHDTVSWYQQALGQGPQFIFQYYEEEERQRGNFPDRFSGHQFPNYSSELNVNALLLGDSALYLCASSLGARTDNEQFFGPGTRLTVL.

The rearrangement links TRBV20-1 to TRBJ1-2; D is possibly TRBD1 (5 bases). Germline values: CDR1 DFQATT, CDR2 SNEGSKA (reference sequence). Trimming cost V 5 bases and J 5 bases, with 9 bases left between them. The CDR3 consists of 11 residues. CDR3 sequence (DNA): TGCAGTGCTCCAGGGAGTTATGGCTACACCTTC. Its translation is CSAPGSYGYTF.

This chain joins TRBV4-1 and TRBJ1-6; TRBD1 is a possible D gene (5 bases). The CDR3 is 15 residues long. V gave up 4 bases and J gave up 7 bases, with 14 bases separating them. Germline V gene data show CDR1 as MGHRA and CDR2 as YSYEKL. The CDR3 loop reads CASSPGAKKNSPLHF. CDR3 bases: TGCGCCAGCAGCCCCGGGGCTAAAAAGAATTCACCCCTCCACTTT.

The chain couples TRBV7-2 to TRBJ1-2, with a weak D call TRBD1 (5 bases). This CDR3 has 14 amino acids. Germline V CDR1 and CDR2: SGHTA, FQGNSA. V lost 5 bases and J lost 7, with 17 bases in between. CDR3 residues: CASSLWKGSGGYTF. DNA for the CDR3: TGTGCCAGCAGCCTCTGGAAGGGGTCTGGTGGCTACACCTTC.

This clone came up a few times. J is TRBJ1-2 and V is TRBV5-1; no reliable D call. V shed 4 bases and J shed 4 bases, with 11 bases lying between them. The CDR3 consists of 13 residues. Germline CDR1 is SGHRS and CDR2 is YFSETQ. The CDR3 region is CASSGGLGYGYTF. In nucleotides, the CDR3 is TGCGCCAGCAGCGGAGGACTGGGCTATGGCTACACCTTC.

The rearrangement uses TRBV5-5 and TRBJ2-2; D not certain. The V end was cut by 0 bases, the J end by 3 bases, with 6 bases between. The CDR3 is made up of 14 amino acids. The V gene's germline CDR1 is SGHKS and CDR2 YYEKEE (reference sequence). The CDR3 reads CASSLVGHTGELFF. The CDR3 DNA sequence: TGTGCCAGCAGCTTGGTAGGGCACACCGGGGAGCTGTTTTTT.

The chain combines TRBV5-1 with TRBJ1-1, with 8 bases matching TRBD1. The CDR3 runs 15 residues. From germline, CDR1 is SGHRS and CDR2 YFSETQ. The ends lost 4 bases at V and 0 bases at J; junction bases unmatched: 5. The CDR3 nucleotides are TGCGCCAGCAGCAGAGAACAGGGGGTGAACACTGAAGCTTTCTTT. It specifies CASSREQGVNTEAFF. Using reference TRBV5-1 and TRBJ1-1 for the parts outside the CDR3, the full variable domain is KAGVTQTPRYLIKTRGQQVTLSCSPISGHRSVSWYQQTPGQGLQFLFEYFSETQRNKGNFPGRFSGRQFSNSRSEMNVSTLELGDSALYLCASSREQGVNTEAFFGQGTRLTVV.

The DNA for the CDR3 is TGTGCCAGCACCCGACAGGGTACAACCTACGAGCAGTACTTC. Protein sequence: CASTRQGTTYEQYF. The chain recombines TRBV6-1 with TRBJ2-7, with 7 bases aligning to TRBD1. The V segment lost 7 bases and the J segment 2 bases; nucleotides outside the gene matches: 8. Germline CDR1 and CDR2: MNHNS and SASEGT. The CDR3 covers 14 residues.

The gene calls are TRBV6-6 and TRBJ2-7; 9 bases fit TRBD2. This CDR3 is 14 amino acids long. Germline-derived CDR1 and CDR2 are MNHNY and SVGAGI (reference sequence). With V trimmed by 5 bases and J by 6 bases, 8 bases remained unmatched. The CDR3 DNA is TGTGCCAGCAGTCCTCCGGGACTAGCAGTCGAGCAGTACTTC. Residues: CASSPPGLAVEQYF.

The chain uses TRBV7-9 and TRBJ1-1, with D maybe TRBD1 (6 bases). This CDR3 is 13 amino acids long. Germline CDR1 SEHNR, CDR2 FQNEAQ (reference sequence). V was pared by 5 bases and J by 11 bases, with 18 bases between. The CDR3 protein is CASSTTGRQEAFF. CDR3 nucleotides: TGTGCCAGCAGCACCACTGGGAGACAGGAGGCTTTCTTT.